The rows below give T cell receptor beta chains drawn from one sample of a study of T-cell reconstitution after alpha-beta-depleted transplantation in children. One entry per CDR3 protein, called by TCRdb with MiXCR from the PCR reads. The sample lists roughly 500,000 distinct CDR3 sequences, approximately 12% occurring once. Sequences were derived from PBMCs from the stem cell graft donor, sampled from the stem cell graft. The receptors were gathered from a human donor who donated a stem cell graft to a child with combined immunodeficiency. Both conserved end residues are part of each CDR3. Fields, in order: clone size, V gene, CDR3 length, J gene, D gene, CDR3 DNA, CDR3 protein. D genes are given only for firm matches. Part of the rows lack a size; the others show once, few, many or a class for expanded clones.

clone_size: .
v_call: TRBV24-1
cdr3_length: 15
j_call: TRBJ2-1
d_call: TRBD2
cdr3_nt: TGTGCCACCAGTGAAGTAGCGGGAGCGGAAGATGAGCAGTTCTTC
cdr3_aa: CATSEVAGAEDEQFF

clone_size: few
v_call: TRBV20-1
cdr3_length: 17
j_call: TRBJ2-5
d_call: TRBD2
cdr3_nt: TGCAGTGCTTTACGATGGACTAGCGGGAGGATCCAAGAGACCCAGTACTTC
cdr3_aa: CSALRWTSGRIQETQYF

clone_size: .
v_call: TRBV3-1
cdr3_length: 16
j_call: TRBJ2-7
d_call: .
cdr3_nt: TGTGCCAGCAGCCAAGTTCCCGCGTGGGGGCCTTACGAGCAGTACTTC
cdr3_aa: CASSQVPAWGPYEQYF

clone_size: few
v_call: TRBV7-2
cdr3_length: 16
j_call: TRBJ2-1
d_call: TRBD2
cdr3_nt: TGTGCCAGCAGCACGGGCGGGGGGCGGGACTACAATGAGCAGTTCTTC
cdr3_aa: CASSTGGGRDYNEQFF

clone_size: many
v_call: TRBV6-5
cdr3_length: 16
j_call: TRBJ2-3
d_call: TRBD2
cdr3_nt: TGTGCCAGCAGTTCAACAGGACTAGCGGGGGAAGATACGCAGTATTTT
cdr3_aa: CASSSTGLAGEDTQYF

clone_size: many
v_call: TRBV7-8
cdr3_length: 13
j_call: TRBJ2-1
d_call: .
cdr3_nt: TGTGCCAGCAGCTTAGCACAGCTGCGGGGGCAGTTCTTC
cdr3_aa: CASSLAQLRGQFF

clone_size: .
v_call: TRBV10-3
cdr3_length: 18
j_call: TRBJ2-6
d_call: TRBD1
cdr3_nt: TGTGCCATCAGTGAGGAATGGACAGGGGTTTTCGGGGCCAACGTCCTGACTTTC
cdr3_aa: CAISEEWTGVFGANVLTF

clone_size: many
v_call: TRBV7-2
cdr3_length: 14
j_call: TRBJ2-7
d_call: .
cdr3_nt: TGTGCCAGCAGCTCCTTAGCGGCCTCCTACGAGCAGTACTTC
cdr3_aa: CASSSLAASYEQYF

clone_size: .
v_call: TRBV6-5
cdr3_length: 19
j_call: TRBJ2-7
d_call: TRBD2
cdr3_nt: TGTGCCAGCAGTTACTCGAAAGGCCTGGGTAGCGGGAGGATCTACGAGCAGTACTTC
cdr3_aa: CASSYSKGLGSGRIYEQYF

clone_size: few
v_call: TRBV6-2/TRBV6-3
cdr3_length: 19
j_call: TRBJ2-2
d_call: .
cdr3_nt: TGTGCCAGCAGTTATTGGCGTCAGGGCGGGCCTCCGAACACCGGGGAGCTGTTTTTT
cdr3_aa: CASSYWRQGGPPNTGELFF

clone_size: few
v_call: TRBV29-1
cdr3_length: 13
j_call: TRBJ1-2
d_call: .
cdr3_nt: TGCAGCGTTGAAGACAGCCCTAACTATGGCTACACCTTC
cdr3_aa: CSVEDSPNYGYTF

clone_size: many
v_call: TRBV6-2/TRBV6-3
cdr3_length: 13
j_call: TRBJ2-1
d_call: .
cdr3_nt: TGTGCCAGCAGGGACAGTACCTACAATGAGCAGTTCTTC
cdr3_aa: CASRDSTYNEQFF

clone_size: few
v_call: TRBV4-2
cdr3_length: 13
j_call: TRBJ2-5
d_call: .
cdr3_nt: TGTGCCAGCAGCCAAGCCGGCGGAGAGACCCAGTACTTC
cdr3_aa: CASSQAGGETQYF

clone_size: .
v_call: TRBV6-2/TRBV6-3
cdr3_length: 16
j_call: TRBJ2-7
d_call: .
cdr3_nt: TGTGCCAGCACTAAGTCGGCGGGGTCCTTGACCTACGAGCAGTACTTC
cdr3_aa: CASTKSAGSLTYEQYF

clone_size: many
v_call: TRBV20-1
cdr3_length: 12
j_call: TRBJ2-3
d_call: .
cdr3_nt: TGCAGTGCTAGAGGGTCTACAGATACGCAGTATTTT
cdr3_aa: CSARGSTDTQYF

clone_size: many
v_call: TRBV7-2
cdr3_length: 14
j_call: TRBJ2-7
d_call: .
cdr3_nt: TGTGCCAGCAGCCCATTGGGCGGGACCTACGAGCAGTACTTC
cdr3_aa: CASSPLGGTYEQYF

clone_size: .
v_call: TRBV7-9
cdr3_length: 14
j_call: TRBJ2-7
d_call: .
cdr3_nt: TGTGCCAGCAGCCCGGGCCCTTTCTTCTACGAGCAGTACTTC
cdr3_aa: CASSPGPFFYEQYF

clone_size: .
v_call: TRBV11-2
cdr3_length: 17
j_call: TRBJ2-7
d_call: .
cdr3_nt: TGTGCCAGCAGCTCCGGGTCGCGGGACACTGGATACTACGAGCAGTACTTC
cdr3_aa: CASSSGSRDTGYYEQYF

clone_size: few
v_call: TRBV11-3
cdr3_length: 15
j_call: TRBJ2-5
d_call: TRBD2
cdr3_nt: TGTGCCAGCAGCTTAGATGGGGCGGGAGAAGAGACCCAGTACTTC
cdr3_aa: CASSLDGAGEETQYF

clone_size: .
v_call: TRBV15
cdr3_length: 16
j_call: TRBJ2-5
d_call: .
cdr3_nt: TGTGCCACCAGCAGGGGCCCGGGACCTTCTCAAGAGACCCAGTACTTC
cdr3_aa: CATSRGPGPSQETQYF

clone_size: .
v_call: TRBV20-1
cdr3_length: 11
j_call: TRBJ2-1
d_call: TRBD2
cdr3_nt: TGCAGTGCTAGGCTATCGGGACTAGACCTCTTC
cdr3_aa: CSARLSGLDLF

clone_size: few
v_call: TRBV6-2/TRBV6-3
cdr3_length: 15
j_call: TRBJ1-1
d_call: .
cdr3_nt: TGTGCCAGCAGCCCCGCAGGGATCGAGGGCACTGAAGCTTTCTTT
cdr3_aa: CASSPAGIEGTEAFF

clone_size: few
v_call: TRBV7-2
cdr3_length: 15
j_call: TRBJ2-7
d_call: .
cdr3_nt: TGTGCCAGCAGCTTAGCGCAACAGGAGCACTACGAGCAGTACTTC
cdr3_aa: CASSLAQQEHYEQYF

clone_size: many
v_call: TRBV12-3/TRBV12-4
cdr3_length: 14
j_call: TRBJ2-7
d_call: .
cdr3_nt: TGTGCCAGCAGCAGAACCGGGACGACGTACGAGCAGTACTTC
cdr3_aa: CASSRTGTTYEQYF

clone_size: .
v_call: TRBV27
cdr3_length: 15
j_call: TRBJ1-2
d_call: TRBD1
cdr3_nt: TGTGCCAGCAGTTTTGGACAGGGGGGTCACTATGGCTACACCTTC
cdr3_aa: CASSFGQGGHYGYTF

clone_size: .
v_call: TRBV29-1
cdr3_length: 14
j_call: TRBJ2-3
d_call: .
cdr3_nt: TGCAGCGTTGGATCCGCGTCTAGCACAGATACGCAGTATTTT
cdr3_aa: CSVGSASSTDTQYF

clone_size: few
v_call: TRBV6-2/TRBV6-3
cdr3_length: 15
j_call: TRBJ2-7
d_call: TRBD2
cdr3_nt: TGTGCCAGCAGCCTCAGCGGGATCAAATCCTACGAGCAGTACTTC
cdr3_aa: CASSLSGIKSYEQYF

clone_size: few
v_call: TRBV15
cdr3_length: 14
j_call: TRBJ2-7
d_call: TRBD2
cdr3_nt: TGTGCCACCAGCAGACTAGCGGGGGCCTACGAGCAGTACTTC
cdr3_aa: CATSRLAGAYEQYF

clone_size: .
v_call: TRBV4-3
cdr3_length: 17
j_call: TRBJ2-1
d_call: .
cdr3_nt: TGCGCCAGCAGCCAAGGAATTCTTAGGAGCTCCTACAATGAGCAGTTCTTC
cdr3_aa: CASSQGILRSSYNEQFF

clone_size: many
v_call: TRBV5-6
cdr3_length: 14
j_call: TRBJ2-1
d_call: .
cdr3_nt: TGTGCCAGCAGCTTGTACAACTCCTACAATGAGCAGTTCTTC
cdr3_aa: CASSLYNSYNEQFF

clone_size: many
v_call: TRBV11-2
cdr3_length: 14
j_call: TRBJ2-1
d_call: TRBD2
cdr3_nt: TGTGCCAGCAGCTTAGGGACTAGCGGCAATGAGCAGTTCTTC
cdr3_aa: CASSLGTSGNEQFF

clone_size: few
v_call: TRBV6-1
cdr3_length: 16
j_call: TRBJ2-2
d_call: .
cdr3_nt: TGTGCCAGCAGTGTAACTTGGGGCCGAAACACCGGGGAGCTGTTTTTT
cdr3_aa: CASSVTWGRNTGELFF

clone_size: few
v_call: TRBV6-1
cdr3_length: 14
j_call: TRBJ2-2
d_call: TRBD2
cdr3_nt: TGTGCCACTAGCGGGGGGGTGTACACCGGGGAGCTGTTTTTT
cdr3_aa: CATSGGVYTGELFF

clone_size: few
v_call: TRBV5-1
cdr3_length: 19
j_call: TRBJ2-3
d_call: .
cdr3_nt: TGCGCCAGCAGCTTGTTTTGGAGACGGACAACTTCAGACACAGATACGCAGTATTTT
cdr3_aa: CASSLFWRRTTSDTDTQYF

clone_size: few
v_call: TRBV27
cdr3_length: 17
j_call: TRBJ2-2
d_call: TRBD2
cdr3_nt: TGTGCCAGCAGTCCGGGACTATTTTTTCAGGACACCGGGGAGCTGTTTTTT
cdr3_aa: CASSPGLFFQDTGELFF

clone_size: few
v_call: TRBV6-1
cdr3_length: 14
j_call: TRBJ2-5
d_call: .
cdr3_nt: TGTGCCAGCACCTCTAACTGGGGGCGAGAGACCCAGTACTTC
cdr3_aa: CASTSNWGRETQYF

clone_size: few
v_call: TRBV5-1
cdr3_length: 13
j_call: TRBJ2-1
d_call: .
cdr3_nt: TGCGCCAGCTTTGGGGTATCCTACAATGAGCAGTTCTTC
cdr3_aa: CASFGVSYNEQFF

clone_size: few
v_call: TRBV5-5
cdr3_length: 14
j_call: TRBJ2-7
d_call: TRBD1
cdr3_nt: TGTGCCAGCAGCTTGACAGGGGAGTACTACGAGCAGTACTTC
cdr3_aa: CASSLTGEYYEQYF

clone_size: .
v_call: TRBV7-2
cdr3_length: 15
j_call: TRBJ2-2
d_call: .
cdr3_nt: TGTGCCAGCAGCTCCCCCTCCCCGGCTCACGGGGAGCTGTTTTTT
cdr3_aa: CASSSPSPAHGELFF

clone_size: .
v_call: TRBV18
cdr3_length: 15
j_call: TRBJ2-5
d_call: .
cdr3_nt: TGTGCCAGCTCACCACCGGATAGGGGTCGGGAGACCCAGTACTTC
cdr3_aa: CASSPPDRGRETQYF

clone_size: few
v_call: TRBV7-2
cdr3_length: 13
j_call: TRBJ2-7
d_call: .
cdr3_nt: TGTGCCAGCAGCCAATCCCAGTGGTACGAGCAGTACTTC
cdr3_aa: CASSQSQWYEQYF

clone_size: .
v_call: TRBV12-3/TRBV12-4
cdr3_length: 13
j_call: TRBJ2-5
d_call: .
cdr3_nt: TGTGCCAGCAGTTTTAGGGGGACGGAGACCCAGTACTTC
cdr3_aa: CASSFRGTETQYF

clone_size: .
v_call: TRBV7-2
cdr3_length: 15
j_call: TRBJ2-7
d_call: .
cdr3_nt: TGTGCCAGCAGCTTAGGCCCAGGGCCAGCCTACGAGCAGTACTTC
cdr3_aa: CASSLGPGPAYEQYF

clone_size: .
v_call: TRBV5-1
cdr3_length: 16
j_call: TRBJ2-2
d_call: TRBD2
cdr3_nt: TGCGCCAGCAGCTTGGAACAGCGGGGGGTGACCGGGGAGCTGTTTTTT
cdr3_aa: CASSLEQRGVTGELFF

clone_size: many
v_call: TRBV29-1
cdr3_length: 14
j_call: TRBJ2-3
d_call: .
cdr3_nt: TGCAGCGTTGTCGCAGCAGTCAGGACAGATACGCAGTATTTT
cdr3_aa: CSVVAAVRTDTQYF

clone_size: few
v_call: TRBV7-2
cdr3_length: 15
j_call: TRBJ2-1
d_call: TRBD2
cdr3_nt: TGTGCCAGCAGCCAGACTAGCGGATACTACAATGAGCAGTTCTTC
cdr3_aa: CASSQTSGYYNEQFF

clone_size: .
v_call: TRBV20-1
cdr3_length: 14
j_call: TRBJ2-5
d_call: .
cdr3_nt: TGCAGTGCCAAGGGACCGACTATGGTCGAGGCCCAGTACTTC
cdr3_aa: CSAKGPTMVEAQYF

clone_size: .
v_call: TRBV4-2
cdr3_length: 17
j_call: TRBJ2-7
d_call: TRBD2
cdr3_nt: TGTGCCAGCAGCCAAGGGTGGACTAGAATAGATCCCTACGAGCAGTACTTC
cdr3_aa: CASSQGWTRIDPYEQYF

clone_size: many
v_call: TRBV6-5
cdr3_length: 16
j_call: TRBJ2-7
d_call: TRBD1
cdr3_nt: TGTGCCAGCAGTTACGCGGGAGGGACAGGGGGCCACGAGCAGTACTTC
cdr3_aa: CASSYAGGTGGHEQYF

clone_size: .
v_call: TRBV7-8
cdr3_length: 17
j_call: TRBJ2-7
d_call: .
cdr3_nt: TGTGCCAGCAGCTTACCTCCTACCGTTCAATTCTTCTACGAGCAGTACTTC
cdr3_aa: CASSLPPTVQFFYEQYF